This passage covers 14 T cell receptor beta chains from one sample sequenced in a study of CD4 T cells in relation to SARS-CoV-2 and coronaviruses. Unexposed donor CD4+ T cells date from about 2011-2018, before the COVID-19 pandemic. Isolation of CD4+ T cells took place after about eleven days in culture. For these receptors, no antigen is known. Here immunoSEQ multiplex PCR was the method, and the copy in TCRdb shows in-frame clones only, minus some. Of more than 20,000 clones listed, approximately 82% are singletons. The specimen was CD4+ T cells from PBMCs, cultured in vitro. Every receptor here comes from a human donor in good health.

The V call is TRBV7-7, the J call TRBJ2-7, with 9 bases aligning to TRBD2. V trimming: 0 bases; J trimming: 4 bases; junction bases outside the gene matches: 4. Germline CDR1 is SSHAT and CDR2 is FNYEAQ (reference sequence). The CDR3 spans 15 residues. The CDR3 bases are TGTGCCAGCAGCTTAGCGGCGGGAGGGTCTTACGAGCAGTACTTC. This encodes CASSLAAGGSYEQYF.

This chain connects TRBV7-7 to TRBJ2-3; 9 nucleotides align to TRBD2. This CDR3 comprises 15 residues. With 5 bases clipped from V and 3 bases from J, the junction kept 6 bases outside the gene matches. CDR1 is SSHAT and CDR2 is FNYEAQ in the germline V gene (reference sequence). The CDR3 region is CASSLSGSETDTQYF. Written as DNA, the CDR3 is TGTGCCAGCAGCCTTAGCGGGAGTGAAACAGATACGCAGTATTTT.

This clone appeared once. The chain links TRBV7-6 to TRBJ2-1; tentatively, D is TRBD1 (6 bases). Trimming shortened V by 1 base and J by 3 bases, and 13 bases separated the two germline ends. The CDR3 is 16 amino acids. Germline V lookup: CDR1 SGHVS, CDR2 FNYEAQ. The CDR3 here is CASSLEGPGDYNEQFF. Here the CDR3 DNA reads TGTGCCAGCAGCTTAGAAGGGCCAGGGGACTACAATGAGCAGTTCTTC. The full variable domain, its missing parts supplied by reference TRBV7-6 and TRBJ2-1, is GAGVSQSPRYKVTKRGQDVALRCDPISGHVSLYWYRQALGQGPEFLTYFNYEAQQDKSGLPNDRFSAERPEGSISTLTIQRTEQRDSAMYRCASSLEGPGDYNEQFFGPGTRLTVL.

The V call is TRBV10-1, the J call TRBJ2-7; D is possibly TRBD1 (6 bases). This CDR3 contains 13 residues. Trimming took off 3 bases at V and 4 bases at J, with 10 bases between the two ends. In germline, CDR1 is WNHNN, CDR2 SYGVQD (reference sequence). The CDR3 coding sequence is TGCGCCAGCAGTGACCAGGGGTTATACGAGCAGTACTTC. Protein: CASSDQGLYEQYF.

The rearrangement joins TRBV18 to TRBJ1-5; no clear D gene. This CDR3 region has 13 residues. The V gene lost 3 bases and the J gene lost 4 bases, with 7 bases spanning the gap. Germline-derived CDR1 and CDR2 are KGHSH and LQKENI. CDR3 bases: TGTGCCAGCTCACCCAGGAAGAATCAGCCCCAGCATTTT. It translates to CASSPRKNQPQHF.

The V call is TRBV30, the J call TRBJ2-5, with 9 positions matching TRBD1. After removal of 1 base from V and 5 bases from J, the junction contained 5 bases not matched to a gene. Germline values: CDR1 GTSNPN, CDR2 SVGIG (reference sequence). This CDR3 region has 14 residues. The CDR3 loop reads CAWSAYRGQETQYF. In DNA form, the CDR3 reads TGTGCCTGGAGTGCCTACAGGGGGCAGGAGACCCAGTACTTC.

This rearrangement joins TRBV7-9 to TRBJ1-1; TRBD1 agrees at 10 bases. The CDR3 consists of 14 residues. The germline CDR1 and CDR2 sequences are SEHNR and FQNEAQ (reference sequence). The trim removed 5 bases at V and 3 bases at J, leaving 3 bases unmatched. This CDR3 is CASSEGQGYTEAFF. The DNA for the CDR3 is TGTGCCAGCAGCGAGGGACAGGGGTACACTGAAGCTTTCTTT.

This chain links TRBV11-2 with TRBJ1-1; no clear D gene. CDR3 size: 13 residues. Trimming pared 6 bases from V and 6 bases from J, leaving 14 bases between. Germline loops: CDR1 SGHAT, CDR2 FQNNGV. The DNA for the CDR3 is TGTGCCAGCAGTCGAAAAGTTTTCGCTGAAGCTTTCTTT. The encoded protein is CASSRKVFAEAFF. The variable domain in full, with the rest retrieved from reference TRBV11-2 and TRBJ1-1, is EAGVAQSPRYKIIEKRQSVAFWCNPISGHATLYWYQQILGQGPKLLIQFQNNGVVDDSQLPKDRFSAERLKGVDSTLKIQPAKLEDSAVYLCASSRKVFAEAFFGQGTRLTVV.

This clone has a single count. V usage is TRBV5-1 and J usage is TRBJ2-1; 14 positions match TRBD2. Germline V gives CDR1 SGHRS, CDR2 YFSETQ. The CDR3 consists of 16 residues. V lost 4 bases to trimming and J lost 6 bases; unmatched junction nucleotides: 6. CDR3 DNA: TGCGCCAGCAGCCCGACGGGACTAGCGGGAGCCAATGAGCAGTTCTTC. Its translation: CASSPTGLAGANEQFF.

The V call is TRBV19, the J call TRBJ2-1, with D perhaps matching TRBD1 or TRBD2 (5 bases each). With 8 bases removed from V and 9 bases from J, the gap between germline ends came to 11 bases. The CDR3 extends over 11 amino acids. Germline lookup yields CDR1 LNHDA and CDR2 SQIVND (reference sequence). The CDR3 nucleotides read TGTGCCAGTCGTCGGGGCCCTGAGCAGTTCTTC. Translation gives CASRRGPEQFF.

This clone appeared a single time. This rearrangement joins TRBV19 to TRBJ2-1, with 7 bases fitting TRBD2. There are 15 residues in the CDR3. With 2 bases clipped from V and 4 bases from J, the junction kept 5 bases outside the gene matches. The germline V gene encodes CDR1 LNHDA and CDR2 SQIVND (reference sequence). CDR3 residues: CASSIITSEYNEQFF. CDR3 nucleotides: TGTGCCAGTAGTATAATAACTAGCGAGTACAATGAGCAGTTCTTC.

In its sample, this clone was seen a few times. This chain joins TRBV28 and TRBJ1-6; D not resolved. Trimming left V 3 bases short and J 11 bases short, with 8 bases between. The CDR3 contains 12 residues. Germline V gene data show CDR1 as MDHEN and CDR2 as SYDVKM. This CDR3 reads CASSFPEAPLHF. The DNA for the CDR3 is TGTGCCAGCAGTTTCCCGGAGGCACCCCTCCACTTT.

The CDR3 region is CASSLDRGSGMNEQYF. The CDR3 DNA is TGTGCCAGCAGCTTAGATCGGGGTAGCGGGATGAACGAGCAGTACTTC. The chain carries TRBV11-2 and TRBJ2-7; 8 bases are a match to TRBD2. After removal of 0 bases from V and 5 bases from J, the junction contained 9 bases not matched to a gene. The CDR3 contains 16 residues. The germline CDR1 and CDR2 sequences are SGHAT and FQNNGV.

Within the sample, this clone is medium-sized (0.01 to 0.1%). The chain combines TRBV12-5 with TRBJ1-3; a possible D gene is TRBD1 (5 bases). V was trimmed by 1 base and J by 4 bases, leaving 8 bases between them. Germline V gives CDR1 LGHNT, CDR2 FRNRAP. The CDR3 consists of 14 residues. CDR3 in DNA: TGTGCTAGTGGTTTGGGGGCAGGGGGAAACACCATATATTTT. Its translation is CASGLGAGGNTIYF.